This TCR beta chain is from a study of blood T cells in healthy people across ages (dated by TCRdb to between 2014 and 2017). Regarding the study in general: In model experiments, template switching captured about one uniquely barcoded TCR beta cDNA molecule for every two T cells. The study measured age-related changes in TCR beta repertoire diversity using deep sequencing normalized with unique cDNA molecular identifiers. The study analyzed two additional independent replicas of 1 million unique cDNA reads from the same blood draw for two donors, one aged 18 to 29 and one aged 80 or older. Four age groups were formed from the donors: young (average approximately 17 years), middle-aged (approximately 41), aged (approximately 60) and long-lived (more than 75). Overall study outcomes, separate from this receptor: Donor CMV infection status was unknown, potentially confounding age-related changes in expanded clonotypes. Because profiling used bulk unsorted PBMCs, naive and antigen-experienced compartments could not be compared conclusively. Compared with the aged group, more naive CD4+ T cells, fewer expanded clones and increased TCR diversity were shown by the long-lived group, suggesting age selection. As age increased, observed TCR beta diversity per million T cells dropped in a roughly linear way, and a significant reduction was already evident by age 40. There was a strong correlation between observed TCR beta diversity and the percentage of naive T cells measured by flow cytometry. Total diversity estimates from one million sequenced T cells were considered lower bounds and underestimates.

As to this clonotype: Its antigen target is currently unknown. Base qualities are not recorded, but no much larger clone differs from it by a single base.

The donors were roughly 40 Caucasian individuals from Russia, aged roughly 6 to 100 years, who were systemically healthy. Each donor gave 8 to 10 milliliters of peripheral blood, drawn into EDTA-treated Vacutainer tubes. Ficoll-Paque density-gradient centrifugation was used to isolate PBMCs, with at least 6 million per sample. Total RNA was extracted from PBMCs with Trizol reagent, with at least 6 micrograms obtained per sample. For every donor, flow cytometry on a PBMC aliquot measured the percentage of naive CD45RAhigh/CD27high T cells. Library preparation used 5' RACE. Reads for this sample came from an Illumina HiSeq 2500. A second 7 to 11 cycle PCR used a sample-barcoded 5' primer and a J-beta primer mix. A unique molecular identifier was introduced onto each TCR beta cDNA molecule by a template-switch 5' adaptor carrying 12 random nucleotides. Each sample yielded at least 3 million CDR3-containing paired-end reads. First-strand cDNA was synthesized from all RNA with the Mint cDNA synthesis kit, primed by a TRBC-specific oligonucleotide. After uracil-DNA glycosylase treatment, a first 18-cycle PCR used universal primers M1SS and BC2_uni_R on all cDNA. The published analysis was carried out like this. For normalization, 1 million high-quality reads were randomly selected from each sample, with every read carrying a distinct molecular identifier. Reads sharing molecular identifiers were discarded rather than binned into consensus sequences. CDR3 identification, clonotype clustering and error correction used MiTCR with a Q25 quality threshold and the strictest error-elimination algorithm. A nonparametric unseen species model using Euler transformation provided a lower-bound estimate of total TCR beta diversity. Through fastp at Q25 and MiXCR, TCRdb rebuilt clones from the public reads, retaining in-frame beta chains. When rows share a CDR3 protein, they turn into one entry using the most common DNA and genes. The V and J calls and clone size are TCRdb's, not the authors'. This sample holds about 840,000 distinct CDR3 sequences; 25% to 35% were observed only once. Of the sample, roughly 10% falls within the top ten clones.

The germline V gene provides CDR1 SGHTA and CDR2 FQGNSA. V has 3 bases trimmed and J has 4 bases trimmed; junction bases matching no gene number 5. The CDR3 has 15 amino acids, counting the end cysteine and phenylalanine. The sequence is cut down to CDR3 DNA, 45 bases in frame from base 1. Separately, the same data were catalogued under a study of T cells of mothers and their children. From that second study: The donors were nine systemically healthy Caucasian individuals, made up of three mothers and their six children. cDNA synthesis consumed the entire amount of extracted RNA, loaded at about 1.5 ug RNA in each 15 ul reaction. In the second PCR, the M1S primer added sample barcodes and 2-4 random nucleotides. Over 8.5 million TCR beta CDR3 reads were obtained for each mother, and millions of reads were obtained for each child. Thymic selection similarly shapes TCR recombination output in related and unrelated pairs, with minor effect from inherited differences. Related mother-child pairs always showed normalized repertoire overlap that was slightly higher than in unrelated mother-child pairs, though the difference was never significant. No persistent microchimeric T cell clones were detected, at a sensitivity of roughly 96 clones per million clonotypes. Deep NGS was used in the study to compare the TCR beta repertoires of mothers and children and to look for features that separate related mother-child pairs from unrelated individuals. Mothers averaged 40 +/- 4 years of age and children averaged around 10 +/- 4 years. After adapters were ligated using NEBNext reagents, the libraries underwent 100+100 nt paired-end sequencing on an Illumina HiSeq 2000. Mother and child libraries were prepared a month apart and sequenced in separate runs to prevent cross-contamination. For each donor, between roughly 500,000 and 2,300,000 distinct TCR beta clonotypes were identified. Naive TCR beta clonotypes were estimated from low-frequency clonotypes matched to each donor's FACS-determined naive share, without sorting.

The receptor was derived from a woman aged 35 to 49 in good health. Sample: blood. The chain is made from TRBV7-2 and TRBJ2-5; a stretch of 10 junction bases matches TRBD2. The CDR3 protein is CASSFIAGGPETQYF. The DNA reads TGTGCCAGCAGCTTCATAGCGGGGGGCCCAGAGACCCAGTACTTC.